The rows below give T cell receptor beta chains drawn from one sample of a study of blood T cells in healthy people across ages. MiXCR was run by TCRdb on the 5' RACE reads, yielding one entry per CDR3 protein. Of around 800,000 distinct CDR3 sequences listed, approximately 65% were seen once; the top ten hold roughly a quarter. The sample taken for sequencing was blood. The receptors derive from a man aged 25 to 40 in good health. The CDR3 runs from the conserved cysteine through the conserved F or W. The D gene is left open where the match is weak. Clone size is stated in some rows and not others, as once, few, many or a class when expanded.

CDR3aa	CDR3nt	abundance	d_gene	v_gene	j_gene
CAISGFQGDYGYTF	TGTGCCATCAGTGGCTTCCAGGGGGACTATGGCTACACCTTC	few	TRBD1	TRBV10-3	TRBJ1-2
CASSYSTVTPEDGYTF	TGTGCCAGCAGTTACTCGACGGTTACACCCGAGGACGGCTACACCTTC	.	.	TRBV6-5	TRBJ1-2
CSARRGVRELFF	TGCAGTGCTAGGCGCGGAGTCCGGGAGCTGTTTTTT	.	.	TRBV20-1	TRBJ2-2
CATSDPTGGDEKLFF	TGTGCCACCAGTGACCCGACAGGGGGGGACGAAAAACTGTTTTTT	.	TRBD1	TRBV24-1	TRBJ1-4
CASSPAGTSGSYNEQFF	TGTGCCAGCAGCCCGGCCGGGACTAGCGGGAGCTACAATGAGCAGTTCTTC	once	TRBD2	TRBV7-2	TRBJ2-1
CASSGPLAGTGELFF	TGTGCCAGCAGTGGCCCACTAGCGGGTACCGGGGAGCTGTTTTTT	.	TRBD2	TRBV2	TRBJ2-2
CSAGGDSSNEQFF	TGCAGTGCTGGAGGGGACTCCTCCAATGAGCAGTTCTTC	few	.	TRBV20-1	TRBJ2-1
CASTQEGYTDTQYF	TGTGCCAGCACCCAGGAGGGATACACAGATACGCAGTATTTT	.	.	TRBV7-9	TRBJ2-3
CASSQVGSVSEQFF	TGTGCCAGCAGCCAAGTGGGGTCCGTGAGTGAGCAGTTCTTC	.	.	TRBV4-2	TRBJ2-1
CSARRQGQDYEQYF	TGCAGTGCTAGACGGCAGGGACAGGACTACGAGCAGTACTTC	.	TRBD1	TRBV20-1	TRBJ2-7
CASSQDRWGTHNEQFF	TGTGCCAGCAGCCAAGATAGGTGGGGAACCCACAATGAGCAGTTCTTC	.	.	TRBV4-2	TRBJ2-1
CASSPAGTGGLRTDTQYF	TGTGCCAGCAGTCCTGCCGGGACAGGGGGCTTGAGGACAGATACGCAGTATTTT	.	TRBD1	TRBV28	TRBJ2-3
CASSTSRGGYTF	TGTGCCAGCAGTACTTCCAGGGGTGGCTACACCTTC	.	.	TRBV6-5	TRBJ1-2
CASTRGQGGTDTQYF	TGTGCCAGCACCCGAGGACAGGGTGGGACAGATACGCAGTATTTT	.	TRBD1	TRBV12-3/TRBV12-4	TRBJ2-3
CASSQIYNEQFF	TGTGCCAGCAGCCAAATCTACAATGAGCAGTTCTTC	.	.	TRBV3-1	TRBJ2-1
CASSLGGLADMGQFF	TGCGCCAGCAGCTTGGGCGGACTAGCCGACATGGGGCAGTTCTTC	few	TRBD2	TRBV5-1	TRBJ2-1
CASSRDWGGRTSTDTQYF	TGCGCCAGCAGCCGAGATTGGGGGGGGAGGACTAGCACAGATACGCAGTATTTT	once	TRBD2	TRBV4-3	TRBJ2-3
CASSLAQGFADTQYF	TGCGCCAGCAGCTTGGCGCAGGGTTTCGCAGATACGCAGTATTTT	.	.	TRBV5-1	TRBJ2-3
CASSSGTVFQETQYF	TGTGCCAGCAGTTCGGGGACAGTTTTCCAAGAGACCCAGTACTTC	.	TRBD1	TRBV28	TRBJ2-5
CASSVFAGGLNTQYF	TGTGCCAGCAGCGTATTTGCGGGGGGGCTAAATACGCAGTATTTT	.	TRBD2	TRBV9	TRBJ2-3
CASSPPGGFWVREQYF	TGTGCCAGCAGCCCGCCGGGGGGATTCTGGGTACGGGAGCAGTACTTC	.	TRBD2	TRBV7-2	TRBJ2-5
CASSQEYRGRGQPQHF	TGCGCCAGCAGCCAAGAATACAGGGGAAGAGGACAGCCCCAGCATTTT	.	TRBD1	TRBV4-3	TRBJ1-5
CSARVLSGQGYYGYTF	TGCAGTGCTAGAGTTCTTTCTGGACAGGGTTACTATGGCTACACCTTC	.	TRBD1	TRBV20-1	TRBJ1-2
CASSLRTSVNEQYF	TGTGCCAGCAGCTTACGAACTAGCGTAAACGAGCAGTACTTC	.	TRBD2	TRBV7-9	TRBJ2-7
CASKTTGTGAFTDTQYF	TGTGCCAGCAAAACAACCGGGACAGGGGCCTTCACAGATACGCAGTATTTT	.	TRBD1	TRBV28	TRBJ2-3
CASSFYGYSGDTQYF	TGTGCCAGCAGTTTTTATGGCTACTCGGGAGATACGCAGTATTTT	.	.	TRBV12-3/TRBV12-4	TRBJ2-3
CSAWAQGSGELFF	TGCAGTGCTTGGGCCCAGGGGTCCGGGGAGCTGTTTTTT	.	.	TRBV20-1	TRBJ2-2
CASSPMMGFQETQYF	TGTGCCAGCAGTCCCATGATGGGATTCCAAGAGACCCAGTACTTC	.	.	TRBV28	TRBJ2-5
CASSRQTGRGTIQETQYF	TGCGCCAGCAGCCGACAAACCGGCCGGGGGACAATTCAAGAGACCCAGTACTTC	few	.	TRBV4-3	TRBJ2-5
CASSRVAGPQETQYF	TGTGCCAGCAGCCGCGTAGCGGGACCCCAAGAGACCCAGTACTTC	.	TRBD2	TRBV7-2	TRBJ2-5
CSARKPDIQETQYF	TGCAGTGCTAGGAAACCGGACATCCAAGAGACCCAGTACTTC	.	.	TRBV20-1	TRBJ2-5
CASSDRLAEESQYF	TGTGCCAGCAGTGATAGACTAGCGGAGGAGTCGCAGTATTTT	.	TRBD2	TRBV25-1	TRBJ2-3
CASSVAYGGGGYTF	TGTGCCAGCAGCGTAGCTTACGGGGGTGGTGGCTACACCTTC	.	.	TRBV9	TRBJ1-2